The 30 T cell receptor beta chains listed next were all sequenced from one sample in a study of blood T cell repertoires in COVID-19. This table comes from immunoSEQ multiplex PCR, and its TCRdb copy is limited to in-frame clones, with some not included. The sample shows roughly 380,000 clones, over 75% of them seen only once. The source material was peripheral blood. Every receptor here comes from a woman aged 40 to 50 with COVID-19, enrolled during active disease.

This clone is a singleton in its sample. CDR3 protein: CATSRGPPAGFETQYF. The CDR3 DNA sequence: TGTGCCACCAGCAGAGGGCCCCCAGCGGGCTTCGAGACCCAGTACTTC. The J gene is TRBJ2-5, the V gene TRBV15; D is possibly TRBD2 (6 bases). Trimming took 1 base from V and 5 from J, leaving 17 bases between them. Germline V CDR1 and CDR2: LNHNV, YYDKDF (reference sequence). The CDR3 extends over 16 amino acids.

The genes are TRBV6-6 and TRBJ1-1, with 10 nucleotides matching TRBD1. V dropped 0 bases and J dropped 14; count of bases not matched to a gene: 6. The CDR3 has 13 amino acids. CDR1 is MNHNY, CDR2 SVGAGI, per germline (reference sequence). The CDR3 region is CASSYSSGQGLFF. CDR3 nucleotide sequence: TGTGCCAGCAGTTACTCGTCGGGACAGGGGTTGTTCTTT.

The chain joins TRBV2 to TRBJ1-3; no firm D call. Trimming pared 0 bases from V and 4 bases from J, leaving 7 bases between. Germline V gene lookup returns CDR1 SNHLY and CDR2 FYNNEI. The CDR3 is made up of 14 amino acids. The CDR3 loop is CASSEARAGNTIYF. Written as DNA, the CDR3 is TGTGCCAGCAGTGAAGCGAGGGCGGGAAACACCATATATTTT.

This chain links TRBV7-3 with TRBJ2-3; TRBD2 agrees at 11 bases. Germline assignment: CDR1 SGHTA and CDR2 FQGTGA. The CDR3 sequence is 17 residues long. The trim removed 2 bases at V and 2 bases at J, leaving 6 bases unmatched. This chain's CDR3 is CASSLGGLAGVTDTQYF. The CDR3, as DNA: TGTGCCAGCAGCTTAGGCGGACTAGCGGGCGTCACAGATACGCAGTATTTT. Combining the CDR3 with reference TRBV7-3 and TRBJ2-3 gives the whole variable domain GAGVSQTPSNKVTEKGKYVELRCDPISGHTALYWYRQSLGQGPEFLIYFQGTGAADDSGLPNDRFFAVRPEGSVSTLKIQRTERGDSAVYLCASSLGGLAGVTDTQYFGPGTRLTVL.

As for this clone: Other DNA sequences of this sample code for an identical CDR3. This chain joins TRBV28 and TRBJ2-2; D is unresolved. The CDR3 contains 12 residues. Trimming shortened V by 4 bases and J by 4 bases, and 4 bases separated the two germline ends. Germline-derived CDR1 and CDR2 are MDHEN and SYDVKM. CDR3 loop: CASSSITGELFF. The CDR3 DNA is TGTGCCAGCAGTTCTATCACCGGGGAGCTGTTTTTT.

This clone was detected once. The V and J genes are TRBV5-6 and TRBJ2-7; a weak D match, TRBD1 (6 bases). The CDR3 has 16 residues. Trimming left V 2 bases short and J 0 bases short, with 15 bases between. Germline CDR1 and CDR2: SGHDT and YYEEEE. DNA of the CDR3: TGTGCCAGCAGCTTTACAGGGAGAGGCCTCTCCTACGAGCAGTACTTC. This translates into CASSFTGRGLSYEQYF.

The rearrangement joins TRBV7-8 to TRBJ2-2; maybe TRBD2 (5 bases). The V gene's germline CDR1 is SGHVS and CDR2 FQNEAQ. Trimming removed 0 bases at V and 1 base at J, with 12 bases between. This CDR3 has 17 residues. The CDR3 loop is CASSLARSGWNTGELFF. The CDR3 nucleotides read TGTGCCAGCAGCTTAGCGAGGTCGGGGTGGAACACCGGGGAGCTGTTTTTT.

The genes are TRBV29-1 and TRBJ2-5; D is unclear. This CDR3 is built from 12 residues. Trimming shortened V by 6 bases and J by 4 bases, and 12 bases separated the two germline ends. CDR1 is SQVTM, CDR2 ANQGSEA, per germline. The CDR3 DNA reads TGCAGCGTCCAAACACCAGGAGAGACCCAGTACTTC. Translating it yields CSVQTPGETQYF. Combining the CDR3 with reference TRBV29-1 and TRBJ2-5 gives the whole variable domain SAVISQKPSRDICQRGTSLTIQCQVDSQVTMMFWYRQQPGQSLTLIATANQGSEATYESGFVIDKFPISRPNLTFSTLTVSNMSPEDSSIYLCSVQTPGETQYFGPGTRLLVL.

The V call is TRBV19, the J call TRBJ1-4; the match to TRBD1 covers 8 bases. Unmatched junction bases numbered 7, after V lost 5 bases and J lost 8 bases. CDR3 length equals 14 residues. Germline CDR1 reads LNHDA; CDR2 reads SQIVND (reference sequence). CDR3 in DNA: TGTGCCAGTAGTGTGGGACAGGCTTCGGAAAAACTGTTTTTT. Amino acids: CASSVGQASEKLFF.

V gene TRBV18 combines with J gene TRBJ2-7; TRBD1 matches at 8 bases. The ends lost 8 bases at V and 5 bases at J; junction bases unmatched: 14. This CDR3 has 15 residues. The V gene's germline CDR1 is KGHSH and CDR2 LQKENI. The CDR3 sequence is CASHGDRQGANEQYF. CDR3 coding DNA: TGTGCCAGCCACGGGGACCGGCAGGGGGCCAACGAGCAGTACTTC.

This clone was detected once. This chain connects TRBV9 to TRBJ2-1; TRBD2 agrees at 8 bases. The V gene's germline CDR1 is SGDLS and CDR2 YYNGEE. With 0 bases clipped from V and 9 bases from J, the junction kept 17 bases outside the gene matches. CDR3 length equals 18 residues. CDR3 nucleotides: TGTGCCAGCAGCGTAGACCCCATGGGGGGACTAGTATGGGGTGAGCAGTTCTTC. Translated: CASSVDPMGGLVWGEQFF.

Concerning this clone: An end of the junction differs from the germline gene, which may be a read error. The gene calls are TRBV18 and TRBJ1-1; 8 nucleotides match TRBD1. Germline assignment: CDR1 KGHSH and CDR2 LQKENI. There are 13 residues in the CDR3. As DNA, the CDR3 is TGTGCCAGCTCACCGAAACAGGGGGAGAGTGCCCTCTTT. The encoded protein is CASSPKQGESALF.

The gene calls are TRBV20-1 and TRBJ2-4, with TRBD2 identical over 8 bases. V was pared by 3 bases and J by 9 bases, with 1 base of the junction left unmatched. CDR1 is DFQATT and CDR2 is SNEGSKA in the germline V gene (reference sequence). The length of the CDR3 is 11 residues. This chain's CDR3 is CSASGGGIQYF. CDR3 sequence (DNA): TGCAGTGCTAGCGGGGGGGGCATTCAGTACTTC.

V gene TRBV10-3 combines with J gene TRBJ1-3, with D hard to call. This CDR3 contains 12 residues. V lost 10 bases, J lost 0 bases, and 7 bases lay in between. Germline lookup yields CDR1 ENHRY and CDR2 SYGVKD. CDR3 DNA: TGTGCCAGCACAGTCTCTGGAAACACCATATATTTT. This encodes CASTVSGNTIYF.

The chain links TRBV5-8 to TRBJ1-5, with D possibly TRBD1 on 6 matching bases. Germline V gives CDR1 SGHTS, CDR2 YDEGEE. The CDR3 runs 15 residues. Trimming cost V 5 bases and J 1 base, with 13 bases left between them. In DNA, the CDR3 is TGTGCCAGCAGGGTGCGGGGGGCAAGCAATCAGCCCCAGCATTTT. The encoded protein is CASRVRGASNQPQHF.

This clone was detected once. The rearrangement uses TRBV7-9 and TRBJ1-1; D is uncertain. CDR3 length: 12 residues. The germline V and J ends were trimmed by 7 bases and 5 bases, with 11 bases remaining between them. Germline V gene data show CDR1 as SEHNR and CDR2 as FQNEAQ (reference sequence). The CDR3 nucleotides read TGTGCCAGCATAGGAGGAGAAACTGAAGCTTTCTTT. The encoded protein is CASIGGETEAFF.

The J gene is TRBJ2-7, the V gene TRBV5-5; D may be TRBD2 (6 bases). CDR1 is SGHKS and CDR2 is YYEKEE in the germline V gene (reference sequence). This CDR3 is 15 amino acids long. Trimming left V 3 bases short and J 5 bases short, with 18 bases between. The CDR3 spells CASSSKGLLWNEQYF. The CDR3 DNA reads TGTGCCAGCAGCTCAAAGGGACTTCTTTGGAACGAGCAGTACTTC.

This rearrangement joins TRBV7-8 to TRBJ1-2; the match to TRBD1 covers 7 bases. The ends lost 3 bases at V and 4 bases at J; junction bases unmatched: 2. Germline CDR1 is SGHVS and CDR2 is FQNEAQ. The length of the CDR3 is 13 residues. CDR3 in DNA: TGTGCCAGCAGCTTGGGACAGCTCTATGGCTACACCTTC. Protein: CASSLGQLYGYTF.

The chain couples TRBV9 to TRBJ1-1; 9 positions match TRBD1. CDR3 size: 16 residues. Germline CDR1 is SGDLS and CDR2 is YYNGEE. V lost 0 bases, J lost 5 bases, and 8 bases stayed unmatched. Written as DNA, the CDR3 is TGTGCCAGCAGCGTAGGTATATGGACAGGGGTTACTGAAGCTTTCTTT. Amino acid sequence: CASSVGIWTGVTEAFF.

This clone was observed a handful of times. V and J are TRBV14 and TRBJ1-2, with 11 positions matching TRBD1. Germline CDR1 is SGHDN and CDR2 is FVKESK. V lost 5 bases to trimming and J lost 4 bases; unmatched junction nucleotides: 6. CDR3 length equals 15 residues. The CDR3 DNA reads TGTGCCAGCAGCGGAAGGACAGGGGGCCTCTATGGCTACACCTTC. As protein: CASSGRTGGLYGYTF. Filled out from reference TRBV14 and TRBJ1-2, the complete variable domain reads EAGVTQFPSHSVIEKGQTVTLRCDPISGHDNLYWYRRVMGKEIKFLLHFVKESKQDESGMPNNRFLAERTGGTYSTLKVQPAELEDSGVYFCASSGRTGGLYGYTFGSGTRLTVV.

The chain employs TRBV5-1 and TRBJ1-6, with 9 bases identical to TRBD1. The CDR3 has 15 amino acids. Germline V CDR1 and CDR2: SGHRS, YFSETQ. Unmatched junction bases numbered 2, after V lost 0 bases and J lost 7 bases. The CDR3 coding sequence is TGCGCCAGCAGCTTGGTCGACAGGGGGAATTCACCCCTCCACTTT. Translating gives CASSLVDRGNSPLHF.

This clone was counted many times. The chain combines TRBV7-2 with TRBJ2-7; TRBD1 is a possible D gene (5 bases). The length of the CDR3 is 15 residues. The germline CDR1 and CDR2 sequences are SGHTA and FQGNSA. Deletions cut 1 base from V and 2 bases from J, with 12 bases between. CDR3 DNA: TGTGCCAGCAGCTTAGAAGGCAGGGAAGCCTACGAGCAGTACTTC. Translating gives CASSLEGREAYEQYF.

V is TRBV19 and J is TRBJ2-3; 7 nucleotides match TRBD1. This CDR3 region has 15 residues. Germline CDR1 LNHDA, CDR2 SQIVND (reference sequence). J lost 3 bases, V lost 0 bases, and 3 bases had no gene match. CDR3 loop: CASSIEGGWTDTQYF. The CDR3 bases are TGTGCCAGTAGTATAGAAGGGGGCTGGACAGATACGCAGTATTTT.

The CDR3 sequence is CASSTDRDPNTEAFF. CDR3 coding DNA: TGTGCCAGCAGCACCGACAGGGACCCGAACACTGAAGCTTTCTTT. The chain uses TRBV28 and TRBJ1-1, with 7 bases lining up with TRBD1. Germline assignment: CDR1 MDHEN and CDR2 SYDVKM. The CDR3 is 15 residues long. J lost 1 base, V lost 6 bases, and 8 bases had no gene match.

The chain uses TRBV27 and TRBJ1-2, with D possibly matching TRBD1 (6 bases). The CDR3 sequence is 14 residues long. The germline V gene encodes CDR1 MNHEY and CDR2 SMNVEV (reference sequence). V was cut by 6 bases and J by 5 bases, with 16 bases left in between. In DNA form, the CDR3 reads TGTGCCAGCAGCTTTAACAGGGACGGGTATGGCTACACCTTC. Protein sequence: CASSFNRDGYGYTF.

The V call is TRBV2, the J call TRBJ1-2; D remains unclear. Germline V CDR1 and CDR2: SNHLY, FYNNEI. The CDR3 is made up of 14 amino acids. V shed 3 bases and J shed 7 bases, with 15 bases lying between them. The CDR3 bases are TGTGCCAGCAGTGATTTACGAGTATCTGCTGGCTACACCTTC. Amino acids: CASSDLRVSAGYTF. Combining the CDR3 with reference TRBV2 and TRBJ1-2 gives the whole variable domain EPEVTQTPSHQVTQMGQEVILRCVPISNHLYFYWYRQILGQKVEFLVSFYNNEISEKSEIFDDQFSVERPDGSNFTLKIRSTKLEDSAMYFCASSDLRVSAGYTFGSGTRLTVV.

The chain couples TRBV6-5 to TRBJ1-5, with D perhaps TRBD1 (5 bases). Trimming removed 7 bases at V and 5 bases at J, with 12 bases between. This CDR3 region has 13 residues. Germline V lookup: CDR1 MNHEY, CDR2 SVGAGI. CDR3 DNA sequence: TGTGCCAGCAACAGACAGAAGGATCAGCCCCAGCATTTT. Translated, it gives CASNRQKDQPQHF.

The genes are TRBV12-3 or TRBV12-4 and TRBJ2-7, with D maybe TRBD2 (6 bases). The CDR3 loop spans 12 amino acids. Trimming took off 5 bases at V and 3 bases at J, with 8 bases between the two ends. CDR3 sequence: CASSPGGYEQYF. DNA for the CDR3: TGTGCCAGCAGTCCCGGGGGCTACGAGCAGTACTTC.

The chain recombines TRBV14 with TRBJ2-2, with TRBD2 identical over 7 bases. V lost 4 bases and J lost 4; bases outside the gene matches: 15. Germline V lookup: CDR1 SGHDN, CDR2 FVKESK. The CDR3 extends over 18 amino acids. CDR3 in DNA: TGTGCCAGCAGCCTCATAGCCTCACGGACTAGGGGCACCGGGGAGCTGTTTTTT. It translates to CASSLIASRTRGTGELFF.

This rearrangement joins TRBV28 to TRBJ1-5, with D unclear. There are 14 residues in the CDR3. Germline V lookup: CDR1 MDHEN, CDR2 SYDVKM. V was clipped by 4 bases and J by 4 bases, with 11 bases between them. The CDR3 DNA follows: TGTGCCAGCAGTTCGACGGGCGGGAATCAGCCCCAGCATTTT. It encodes CASSSTGGNQPQHF.